These 7 T cell receptor beta chains share one sample of origin, sequenced in a study of cytomegalovirus exposure and HLA in healthy donors. Primers for the PCR totalled 60 Vbeta and 13 Jbeta. The protocol was immunoSEQ multiplex PCR, while the TCRdb copy is restricted to in-frame clones and leaves out a portion. This sample has about 150,000 clones, with about three quarters found just once. Sequences were obtained from PBMCs. The receptors originated from a middle-aged man in good health and CMV-seropositive.

The V call is TRBV7-9, the J call TRBJ2-2, with D perhaps matching TRBD2 (6 bases). Per germline, CDR1 SEHNR and CDR2 FQNEAQ (reference sequence). Trimming removed 5 bases at V and 7 bases at J, with 14 bases between. The CDR3 sequence is 14 residues long. CDR3 residues: CASSPKTSIGELFF. The CDR3 DNA reads as TGTGCCAGCAGCCCTAAAACTAGCATCGGGGAGCTGTTTTTT.

The chain uses TRBV7-9 and TRBJ1-2, with D unclear. This CDR3 comprises 14 residues. V lost 3 bases and J lost 2, with 10 bases in between. From germline, CDR1 is SEHNR and CDR2 FQNEAQ (reference sequence). Written as DNA, the CDR3 is TGTGCCAGCAGCTTTATCGGGGAAAACTATGGCTACACCTTC. This translates into CASSFIGENYGYTF.

V and J are TRBV5-4 and TRBJ2-3, with TRBD2 identical over 13 bases. V dropped 0 bases and J dropped 4; count of bases not matched to a gene: 5. Germline V gives CDR1 SGHNT, CDR2 YYREEE (reference sequence). This CDR3 region has 17 residues. Written as DNA, the CDR3 is TGTGCCAGCAGCTTGGACCTACTAGCGGGAGGGTCAGATACGCAGTATTTT. Its translation is CASSLDLLAGGSDTQYF.

The chain uses TRBV19 and TRBJ2-1; a possible D gene is TRBD2 (5 bases). Germline V lookup: CDR1 LNHDA, CDR2 SQIVND (reference sequence). This CDR3 region has 13 residues. V gave up 6 bases and J gave up 4 bases, with 10 bases separating them. The CDR3 region is CASRLGGYNEQFF. The CDR3 region has the DNA TGTGCCAGTAGACTAGGAGGTTACAATGAGCAGTTCTTC.

The chain is built from TRBV29-1 and TRBJ1-2; D not resolved. The germline CDR1 and CDR2 sequences are SQVTM and ANQGSEA. The V end was cut by 4 bases, the J end by 0 bases, with 9 bases between. The CDR3 totals 13 residues. CDR3 nucleotide sequence: TGCAGCGTTGGAGCCACAGCTAACTATGGCTACACCTTC. Translating it yields CSVGATANYGYTF.

The chain recombines TRBV30 with TRBJ1-1; D remains ambiguous. The CDR3 loop spans 13 amino acids. The germline V gene encodes CDR1 GTSNPN and CDR2 SVGIG (reference sequence). The V gene lost 2 bases and the J gene lost 1 base, with 8 bases spanning the gap. CDR3 sequence reads: CAWSKGANTEAFF. In DNA, the CDR3 is TGTGCCTGGAGTAAGGGAGCGAACACTGAAGCTTTCTTT.

V usage is TRBV28 and J usage is TRBJ2-2, with TRBD1 as a possible D gene (7 bases). V lost 10 bases to trimming and J lost 2 bases, with 11 bases between them. Germline values: CDR1 MDHEN, CDR2 SYDVKM. The CDR3 length is 13 residues. For the CDR3, the DNA is TGTGCCATCCAGGGGGGTAACACCGGGGAGCTGTTTTTT. This translates into CAIQGGNTGELFF.